This entry is about one TCR beta chain. Its antigen is unknown. Trimming cost V 1 base and J 6 bases, with 13 bases left between them. The CDR3 has 15 residues. The germline gives CDR1 LGHNT, CDR2 FRNRAP. The data stem from a study of cytomegalovirus exposure and HLA in healthy donors. Whole-study results and caveats: Highly shared sequence variants in one cluster were likely a sequencing artifact. Association with HLA alleles at 0.05 false discovery rate was found for roughly 17,000 TCR beta sequences in a later analysis.

Primers included in the PCR were 60 Vbeta and 13 Jbeta primers. The method was immunoSEQ multiplex PCR; TCRdb's version includes in-frame clones alone and lacks a portion of them. Here the sample table reports more than 45,000 clones. Specimen: PBMCs. The clonotype originates from a male donor in good health and CMV-seronegative. This sequence joins TRBV12-5 and TRBJ2-1; a possible D gene is TRBD2 (6 bases). CDR3 in amino acids: CASGLGGTRGNEQFF. The CDR3 nucleotides are TGTGCTAGTGGTTTGGGGGGGACTCGAGGCAATGAGCAGTTCTTC.